The clone carrying this T cell receptor (beta chain) was seen a handful of times. Its antigen remains unknown. These data are taken from a study of blood T cells in healthy people across ages. Every sample had a minimum of 6.5 million PBMCs isolated. Study results and caveats: A greater number of naive CD4+ cells and higher diversity distinguished long-lived donors from aged donors.

Alongside a J-beta primer mix, a sample-barcoded 5' primer served in a second PCR lasting about 7 to 11 cycles. Sequencing recovered at least 2.5 million CDR3-containing paired-end reads from each sample. TCRdb re-analysed the 5' RACE reads in MiXCR, keeping a single row per CDR3 protein. The sample lists roughly 1,800,000 distinct CDR3 sequences; roughly 49% were seen once. The receptor's source is a woman aged 35 to 49 in good health. Material for sequencing was blood.

CDR3 sequence: CAIPVAGGYGYTF. The CDR3 DNA is TGTGCCATACCAGTAGCAGGGGGCTATGGCTACACCTTC. The rearrangement uses TRBV10-3 and TRBJ1-2; TRBD1 aligns across 7 bases. Per the germline V gene, CDR1 is ENHRY and CDR2 is SYGVKD. The CDR3 has 13 residues. The V segment lost 9 bases and the J segment 4 bases; nucleotides outside the gene matches: 8.